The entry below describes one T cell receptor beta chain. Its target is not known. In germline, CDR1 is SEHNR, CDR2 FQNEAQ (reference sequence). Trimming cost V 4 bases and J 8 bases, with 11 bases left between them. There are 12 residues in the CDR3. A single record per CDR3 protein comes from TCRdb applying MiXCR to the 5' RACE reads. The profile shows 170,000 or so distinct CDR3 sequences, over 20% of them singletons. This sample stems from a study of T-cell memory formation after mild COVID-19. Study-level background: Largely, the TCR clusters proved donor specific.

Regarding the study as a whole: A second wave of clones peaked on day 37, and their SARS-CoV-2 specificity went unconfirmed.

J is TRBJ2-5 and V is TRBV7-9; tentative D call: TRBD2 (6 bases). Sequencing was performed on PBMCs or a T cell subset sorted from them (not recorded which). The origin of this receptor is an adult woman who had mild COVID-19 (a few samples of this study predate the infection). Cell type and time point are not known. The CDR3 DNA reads TGTGCCAGCAGCTCCCAGGGAGGCACCCAGTACTTC. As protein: CASSSQGGTQYF.